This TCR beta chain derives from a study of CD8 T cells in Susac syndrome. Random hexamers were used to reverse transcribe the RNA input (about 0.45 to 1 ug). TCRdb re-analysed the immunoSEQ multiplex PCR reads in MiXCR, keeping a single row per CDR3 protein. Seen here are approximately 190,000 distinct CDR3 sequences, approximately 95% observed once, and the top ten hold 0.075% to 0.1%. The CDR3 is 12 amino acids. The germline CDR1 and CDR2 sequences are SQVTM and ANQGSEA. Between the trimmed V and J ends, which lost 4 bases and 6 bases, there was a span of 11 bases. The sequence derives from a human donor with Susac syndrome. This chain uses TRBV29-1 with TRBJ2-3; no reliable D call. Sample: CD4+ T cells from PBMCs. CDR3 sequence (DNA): TGCAGCGTTGGGAACCGGAAGGATACGCAGTATTTT. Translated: CSVGNRKDTQYF.